This TCR beta chain stems from a study of CD8+CD57+ T cells in acquired aplastic anemia. Whole-study context: DNA recovered from sorted CD4+ and CD8+ cells had a mean of about 3 ug. Study findings and constraints: The number of CD8+ CDR3 sequences shared by patients and controls was twenty-nine. No significant difference in CD8+ Simpson's diversity was found between patients and controls.

As regards this clonotype: Its antigen is currently unknown.

The CDR3 sequence is 12 residues long. V lost 5 bases to trimming and J lost 2 bases, with 7 bases between them. Germline assignment: CDR1 MNHEY and CDR2 SVGAGI. Profiles of TCR beta VDJ and CDR3 were generated from a genomic DNA template. Via MiXCR, TCRdb re-called the reads, giving one row per CDR3 protein. The sample contains about 170,000 distinct CDR3 sequences, 55% to 80% of which appear only once. The chain links TRBV6-5 to TRBJ2-7; D unresolved. This clonotype was obtained from a human donor in good health. Sequenced sample: sorted CD4+, CD8+, or CD8+CD57+ T cells (not recorded which) from PBMCs. The CDR3 DNA is TGTGCCAGCAGTGAACGGGCCTACGAGCAGTACTTC. As protein: CASSERAYEQYF.